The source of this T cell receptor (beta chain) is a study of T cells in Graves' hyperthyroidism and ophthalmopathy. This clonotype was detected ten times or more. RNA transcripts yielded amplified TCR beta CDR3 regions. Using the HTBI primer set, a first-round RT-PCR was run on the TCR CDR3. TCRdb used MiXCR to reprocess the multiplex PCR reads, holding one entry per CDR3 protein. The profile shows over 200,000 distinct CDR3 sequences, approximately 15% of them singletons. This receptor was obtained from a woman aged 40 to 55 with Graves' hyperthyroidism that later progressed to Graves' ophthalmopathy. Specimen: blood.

The CDR3 region has the DNA TGTGCCAGCAGTGAACCTTATTTCGGCGAGCAGTACTTC. This sequence encodes CASSEPYFGEQYF. This chain connects TRBV25-1 to TRBJ2-7; no definite D call. The CDR3 sequence is 13 residues long. The germline V gene has CDR1 MGHDK and CDR2 SYGVNS. V lost 2 bases and J lost 6, with 11 bases in between.